A selection of T cell receptor beta chains follows, all from one sample in a study of cytomegalovirus exposure and HLA in healthy donors. Measured with immunoSEQ multiplex PCR; TCRdb has only the in-frame clones, and not every one. The sample contains about 140,000 clones, over 65% of which appear only once. Sequencing was carried out using PBMCs. Every receptor here comes from a woman in her twenties or thirties in good health and CMV-seronegative. CDR3s include the opening cysteine and the closing phenylalanine or tryptophan. The D gene is left open where the match is weak. Clone size is stated in some rows and not others, as once, few, many or a class when expanded.

D gene	J gene	V gene	CDR3 length	clone size	CDR3 protein	CDR3 DNA
TRBD2	TRBJ2-1	TRBV5-1	16	-	CASSMKSGGAVNEQFF	TGCGCCAGCAGCATGAAAAGCGGGGGGGCAGTCAATGAGCAGTTCTTC
-	TRBJ2-2	TRBV29-1	14	-	CSGRQGLLTGELFF	TGCAGCGGCAGGCAGGGGTTGCTGACCGGGGAGCTGTTTTTT
-	TRBJ2-5	TRBV5-1	15	once	CASSLAFMRQETQYF	TGCGCCAGCAGCTTGGCCTTTATGCGGCAAGAGACCCAGTACTTC
-	TRBJ1-5	TRBV30	14	-	CAWTTRQVDQPQHF	TGTGCCTGGACTACCAGACAGGTGGATCAGCCCCAGCATTTT
TRBD2	TRBJ2-1	TRBV15	17	once	CATSRGGGGRAEDEQFF	TGTGCCACCAGCAGAGGGGGGGGCGGGAGGGCCGAGGATGAGCAGTTCTTC
-	TRBJ2-7	TRBV30	12	-	CAWSRGSYEQYF	TGTGCCTGGTCGCGGGGCTCCTACGAGCAGTACTTC
TRBD1	TRBJ2-5	TRBV5-4	14	-	CASWDRARGETQYF	TGTGCCAGCTGGGACAGGGCACGTGGAGAGACCCAGTACTTC
TRBD1	TRBJ1-4	TRBV6-6	14	few	CASSSRQGLGKLFF	TGTGCCAGCAGTTCACGACAGGGCCTTGGAAAACTGTTTTTT
TRBD1	TRBJ1-2	TRBV5-5	17	-	CASSSSPNTGVGYGYTF	TGTGCCAGCAGCTCGAGTCCTAATACAGGGGTCGGCTATGGCTACACCTTC
-	TRBJ1-5	TRBV19	14	few	CATHPRIANQPQHF	TGTGCCACTCACCCGAGGATAGCCAATCAGCCCCAGCATTTT
TRBD1	TRBJ2-3	TRBV7-9	13	-	CASMGQGTDTQYF	TGTGCCAGCATGGGACAGGGAACAGATACGCAGTATTTT
-	TRBJ2-5	TRBV19	16	-	CASSLNTQGLQETQYF	TGTGCCAGTAGTCTGAATACCCAGGGACTCCAAGAGACCCAGTACTTC
-	TRBJ2-1	TRBV4-2	16	-	CASSQDGQRSYNEQFF	TGTGCCAGCAGCCAAGATGGCCAGCGTTCCTACAATGAGCAGTTCTTC
TRBD1	TRBJ1-1	TRBV18	14	few	CASSPGQWNTEAFF	TGTGCCAGCTCACCGGGACAGTGGAACACTGAAGCTTTCTTT
-	TRBJ1-2	TRBV6-1	15	-	CASSEVGGFPYGYTF	TGTGCCAGCAGTGAAGTAGGGGGATTCCCTTATGGCTACACCTTC
-	TRBJ2-1	TRBV10-2	17	-	CASSEVGLADSYNEQFF	TGCGCCAGCAGTGAGGTCGGTTTAGCGGACTCCTACAATGAGCAGTTCTTC
-	TRBJ2-5	TRBV4-1	14	few	CASSRDTVQETQYF	TGCGCCAGCAGCCGGGACACGGTCCAAGAGACCCAGTACTTC
-	TRBJ1-6	TRBV11-2	14	-	CASSFVEGNSPLHF	TGTGCCAGCAGCTTCGTGGAGGGTAATTCACCCCTCCACTTT
TRBD2	TRBJ2-3	TRBV5-6	16	once	CASSLVSGGPADTQYF	TGTGCCAGCAGCTTGGTGAGCGGGGGGCCCGCAGATACGCAGTATTTT
TRBD2	TRBJ2-5	TRBV7-9	15	-	CASSVTTSGQETQYF	TGTGCCAGCAGCGTTACGACTAGCGGTCAAGAGACCCAGTACTTC
-	TRBJ1-3	TRBV9	17	-	CASSPDNVALSGNTIYF	TGTGCCAGCAGCCCAGACAACGTGGCTCTCTCTGGAAACACCATATATTTT
TRBD1	TRBJ1-2	TRBV11-2	15	-	CASSRWDRANYGYTF	TGTGCCAGCAGCAGATGGGACAGGGCCAACTATGGCTACACCTTC